The next 4 T cell receptor beta chains were all read from a single sample in a study of early T cells in non-severe SARS-CoV-2 infection. TCRdb processed the 5' RACE reads anew with MiXCR; each CDR3 protein has one entry. The sample has about 11,000 distinct CDR3 sequences; 4% to 5.5% are singletons. The sample taken for sequencing was whole blood. These receptors originate from an adult who was a healthcare worker with PCR-confirmed SARS-CoV-2 infection or an uninfected control (not recorded which).

This clonotype was detected many times. V is TRBV10-1 and J is TRBJ1-5; 9 nucleotides align to TRBD1. Germline V lookup: CDR1 WNHNN, CDR2 SYGVQD (reference sequence). Germline trimming cut 8 bases from V and 0 bases from J; bases unmatched to any gene: 8. This CDR3 has 16 residues. The CDR3 reads CASPTGTGFSNQPQHF. In DNA form, the CDR3 reads TGCGCCAGCCCAACCGGGACAGGGTTTAGCAATCAGCCCCAGCATTTT.

In its sample, this clonotype was seen many times. CDR3 coding DNA: TGTGCCAGCAGCCGGGAGGGGACAGGGGGCTACGAGCAGTACTTC. As protein: CASSREGTGGYEQYF. V usage is TRBV7-2 and J usage is TRBJ2-7; 11 positions match TRBD1. The length of the CDR3 is 15 residues. After removal of 5 bases from V and 3 bases from J, the junction contained 6 bases not matched to a gene. Germline V CDR1 and CDR2: SGHTA, FQGNSA.

This clonotype was picked up many times. The chain uses TRBV6-5 and TRBJ2-2; TRBD2 matches 12 bases. The CDR3 sequence is 15 residues long. From germline, CDR1 is MNHEY and CDR2 SVGAGI. Trimming at V came to 5 bases and at J to 6 bases, leaving 4 bases not matched to a gene. The chain's CDR3 is CASSKTSGGPGELFF. The CDR3, as DNA: TGTGCCAGCAGTAAGACTAGCGGGGGCCCCGGGGAGCTGTTTTTT.

V usage is TRBV6-4 and J usage is TRBJ2-1, with 11 nucleotides matching TRBD2. Trimming cost V 5 bases and J 4 bases; bases outside gene matches: 4. The CDR3 sequence is 15 residues long. Germline CDR1 is MRHNA and CDR2 is SNTAGT. In nucleotides, the CDR3 is TGTGCCAGCAGTTCTACTAGCGGGGGTTACAATGAGCAGTTCTTC. As protein: CASSSTSGGYNEQFF.